This record concerns one T cell receptor beta chain sequence. The sample belongs to a study of cytotoxic CD8 clonotypes in ibrutinib-treated CLL. For the study at large: Within the patient group, ten to twelve were relapsed/refractory and roughly 16 treatment-naive, and approximately 17 were IGHV unmutated. The sample average was approximately 250,000 productive templates and approximately 94,000 productive rearrangements.

TCRdb's table, derived via immunoSEQ multiplex PCR, lists solely in-frame clones and lacks some. The sample carries 330,000 or so clones, roughly 71% recorded once. Investigators sourced around 1.9 micrograms of genomic DNA from cryopreserved PBMCs for TCR beta libraries. CDR3 length: 18 residues. The germline V gene has CDR1 SQVTM and CDR2 ANQGSEA. Trimming shortened V by 3 bases and J by 7 bases, and 28 bases separated the two germline ends. The sequence came from a human donor with chronic lymphocytic leukemia. The chain joins TRBV29-1 to TRBJ1-5; no clear D gene. Source: PBMCs, taken after 36 months of ibrutinib treatment. CDR3 sequence: CSVDQREKGAAPRQPQHF. The CDR3 DNA sequence: TGCAGCGTTGACCAAAGGGAGAAGGGAGCGGCACCGAGGCAGCCCCAGCATTTT.